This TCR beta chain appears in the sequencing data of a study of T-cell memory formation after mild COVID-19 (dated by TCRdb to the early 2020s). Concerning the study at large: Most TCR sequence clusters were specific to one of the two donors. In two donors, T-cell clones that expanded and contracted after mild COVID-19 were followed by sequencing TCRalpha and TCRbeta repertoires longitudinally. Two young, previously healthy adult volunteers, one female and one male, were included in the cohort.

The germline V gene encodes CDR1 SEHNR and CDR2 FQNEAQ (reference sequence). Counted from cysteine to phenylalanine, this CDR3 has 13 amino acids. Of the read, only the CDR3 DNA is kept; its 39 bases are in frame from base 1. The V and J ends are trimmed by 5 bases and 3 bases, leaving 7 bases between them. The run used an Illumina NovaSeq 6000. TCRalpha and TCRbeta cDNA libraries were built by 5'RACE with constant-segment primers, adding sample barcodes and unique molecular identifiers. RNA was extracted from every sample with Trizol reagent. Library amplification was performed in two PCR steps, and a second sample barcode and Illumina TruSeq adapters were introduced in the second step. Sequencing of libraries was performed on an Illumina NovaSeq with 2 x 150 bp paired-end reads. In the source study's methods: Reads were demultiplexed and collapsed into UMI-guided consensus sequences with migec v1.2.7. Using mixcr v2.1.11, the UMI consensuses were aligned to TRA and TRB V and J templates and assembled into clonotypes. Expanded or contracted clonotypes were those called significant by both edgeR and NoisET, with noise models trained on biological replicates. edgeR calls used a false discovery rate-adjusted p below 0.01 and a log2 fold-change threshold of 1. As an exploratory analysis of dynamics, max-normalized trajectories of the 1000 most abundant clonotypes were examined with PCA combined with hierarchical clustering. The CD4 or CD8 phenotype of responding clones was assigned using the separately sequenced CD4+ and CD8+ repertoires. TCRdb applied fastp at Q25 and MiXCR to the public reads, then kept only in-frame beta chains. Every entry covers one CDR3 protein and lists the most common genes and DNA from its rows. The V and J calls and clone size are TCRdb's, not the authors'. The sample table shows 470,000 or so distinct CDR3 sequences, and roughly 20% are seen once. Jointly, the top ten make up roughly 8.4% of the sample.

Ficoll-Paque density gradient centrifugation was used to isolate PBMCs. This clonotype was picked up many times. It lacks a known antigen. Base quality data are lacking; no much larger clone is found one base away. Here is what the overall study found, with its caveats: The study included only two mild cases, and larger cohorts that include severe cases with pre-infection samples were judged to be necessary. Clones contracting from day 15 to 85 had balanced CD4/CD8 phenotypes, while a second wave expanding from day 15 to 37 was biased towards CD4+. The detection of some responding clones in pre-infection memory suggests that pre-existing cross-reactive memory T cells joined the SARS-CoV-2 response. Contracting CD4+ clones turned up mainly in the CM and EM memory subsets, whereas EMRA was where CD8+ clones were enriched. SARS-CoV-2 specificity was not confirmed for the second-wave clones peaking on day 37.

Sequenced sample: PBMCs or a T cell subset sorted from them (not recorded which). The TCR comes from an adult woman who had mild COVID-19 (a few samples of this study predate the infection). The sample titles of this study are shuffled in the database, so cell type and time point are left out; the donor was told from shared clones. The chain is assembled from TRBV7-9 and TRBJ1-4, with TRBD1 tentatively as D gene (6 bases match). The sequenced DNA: TGTGCCAGCAGCCCAGGGGCTAATGAAAAACTGTTTTTT. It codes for CASSPGANEKLFF. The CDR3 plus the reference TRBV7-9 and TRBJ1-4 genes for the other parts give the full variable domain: DTGVSQNPRHKITKRGQNVTFRCDPISEHNRLYWYRQTLGQGPEFLTYFQNEAQLEKSRLLSDRFSAERPKGSFSTLEIQRTEQGDSAMYLCASSPGANEKLFFGSGTQLSVL.